Detailed here is one TCR beta chain. As yet, its antigen is unknown. Naive CD4+ T cells were purified with Tregs depleted by CD25. Whole-study findings and limits: Tumor-infiltrating Treg TCR alpha and beta sequences overlapped most with tumor naive CD4+ T cells, then blood naive.

Full-length variable regions came from constant-region reverse primers plus semi-nested Nested Universal Primer A PCR. TCRdb called the 5' RACE reads again in MiXCR, with one record for every CDR3 protein. The profile shows roughly 55,000 distinct CDR3 sequences, approximately 25% of them singletons. This clonotype was sampled from a female donor with breast cancer. The sequenced material came from tumor-infiltrating naive CD4+ T cells sorted from the breast tumor. As to subset: naive CD4+ T cells, CD4+CD45RA+CD25-.

The CDR3 nucleotides are TGTGCCAGCAGTCCCACACAGGGTTGGTACGAGCAGTACTTC. Residues: CASSPTQGWYEQYF. This chain links TRBV12-3 or TRBV12-4 with TRBJ2-7; the D gene is possibly TRBD1 (6 bases). The CDR3 has 14 amino acids. V was clipped by 5 bases and J by 4 bases, with 15 bases between them.